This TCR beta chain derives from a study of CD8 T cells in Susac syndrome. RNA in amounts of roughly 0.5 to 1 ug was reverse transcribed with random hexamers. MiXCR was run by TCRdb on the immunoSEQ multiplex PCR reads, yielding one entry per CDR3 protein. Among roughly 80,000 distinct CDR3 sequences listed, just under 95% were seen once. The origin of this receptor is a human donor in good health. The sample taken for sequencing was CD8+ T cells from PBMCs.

The CDR3 nucleotides read TGCGCCAGCAGCACGACTCAGATCCAGAACACTGAAGCTTTCTTT. Its protein is CASSTTQIQNTEAFF. The rearrangement links TRBV4-1 to TRBJ1-1; unclear D gene. V was trimmed by 5 bases and J by 1 base, leaving 14 bases between them. The germline V gene has CDR1 MGHRA and CDR2 YSYEKL. The CDR3 totals 15 residues.